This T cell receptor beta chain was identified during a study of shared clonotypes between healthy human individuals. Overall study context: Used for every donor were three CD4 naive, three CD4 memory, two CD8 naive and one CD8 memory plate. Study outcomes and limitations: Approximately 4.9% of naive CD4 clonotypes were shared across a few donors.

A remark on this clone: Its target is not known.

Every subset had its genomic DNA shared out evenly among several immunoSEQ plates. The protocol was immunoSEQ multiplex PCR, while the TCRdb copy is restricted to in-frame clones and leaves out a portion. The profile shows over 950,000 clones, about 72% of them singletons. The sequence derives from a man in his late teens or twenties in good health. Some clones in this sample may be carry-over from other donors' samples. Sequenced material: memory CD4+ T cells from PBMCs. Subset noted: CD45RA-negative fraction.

CDR3 amino acids: CASSDPGRRYGYTF. CDR3 DNA sequence: TGTGCCAGCAGTGATCCCGGGCGTCGGTATGGCTACACCTTC. The chain joins TRBV6-1 to TRBJ1-2; D not certain. V gave up 3 bases and J gave up 5 bases, with 13 bases separating them. The germline V gene encodes CDR1 MNHNS and CDR2 SASEGT. This CDR3 comprises 14 residues.